A selection of T cell receptor beta chains follows, all from one sample in a study of T-cell reconstitution after alpha-beta-depleted transplantation in children. Each CDR3 protein is one row after TCRdb ran MiXCR on the PCR reads. Of about 300,000 distinct CDR3 sequences listed, about a tenth are singletons. Source: PBMCs, taken before TCRalphabeta/CD19-depleted stem cell transplant. These receptors were obtained from a boy younger than two with acute myeloid leukemia, due to receive a stem cell transplant. Both conserved end residues are part of each CDR3. A D gene is named only where the DNA matches it firmly. Clone size, where shown, is once, few, many, or a class for clones that have expanded.

many,TRBV28,NA,TRBJ1-6,TGTGCCAGCTGGGAAACGAATTCACCCCTCCACTTT,CASWETNSPLHF
few,TRBV6-1,NA,TRBJ1-2,TGTGCCAGCAGTGAAGACCTGCGGAAGGGCTACACCTTC,CASSEDLRKGYTF
NA,TRBV5-1,TRBD1,TRBJ1-5,TGCGCCAGCAGCCCCGGGACAGGGGGCGCGAGCAATCAGCCCCAGCATTTT,CASSPGTGGASNQPQHF
many,TRBV5-4,TRBD1,TRBJ2-2,TGTGCCAGCAGACTGTCGGGACAGGGGCCTTACACCGGGGAGCTGTTTTTT,CASRLSGQGPYTGELFF
few,TRBV5-1,TRBD1,TRBJ2-4,TGCGCCAGCAGCTTGGGCCAGGGGGAAAACATTCAGTACTTC,CASSLGQGENIQYF
few,TRBV5-1,NA,TRBJ2-5,TGCGCCAGCAGCACGGGACCTCTTCAAGAGACCCAGTACTTC,CASSTGPLQETQYF
NA,TRBV10-3,TRBD2,TRBJ2-1,TGTGCCATCAGTGAGTCAGGGACTAGCGGGATCTACAATGAGCAGTTCTTC,CAISESGTSGIYNEQFF
many,TRBV10-3,TRBD2,TRBJ2-3,TGTGCCATCAGTGATGCGGGAGGGGCAGATACGCAGTATTTT,CAISDAGGADTQYF
many,TRBV25-1,NA,TRBJ2-7,TGTGCCAGCGGTAGCTTCAACGAGCAGTACTTC,CASGSFNEQYF
NA,TRBV12-3/TRBV12-4,NA,TRBJ1-1,TGTGCCAGCAGTTCTACCCTGTCGGGACCGCTGAACACTGAAGCTTTCTTT,CASSSTLSGPLNTEAFF
NA,TRBV6-2/TRBV6-3,NA,TRBJ2-3,TGTGCCAGCAGTTACTCCCGGGTTACACAGGGAGATACGCAGTATTTT,CASSYSRVTQGDTQYF
many,TRBV25-1,NA,TRBJ1-5,TGTGCCAGCAGTGAACTTAAGGCAGGCAATCAGCCCCAGCATTTT,CASSELKAGNQPQHF
many,TRBV7-3,NA,TRBJ2-2,TGTGCCAGCAGCTCCACTCAGGCAATCGGGACCGGGGAGCTGTTTTTT,CASSSTQAIGTGELFF
NA,TRBV9,NA,TRBJ2-7,TGTGCCAGCGGGGGGAACTCCTACGAGCAGTACTTC,CASGGNSYEQYF
many,TRBV28,NA,TRBJ2-2,TGTGCCAGCAGTTTGTTGACAGTGGTCGGGGAGCTGTTTTTT,CASSLLTVVGELFF
many,TRBV5-4,NA,TRBJ2-2,TGTGCCAGCAGCTTTACCGAACCCACCGGGGAGCTGTTTTTT,CASSFTEPTGELFF
many,TRBV27,NA,TRBJ2-3,TGTGCCAGCAGTTCCCGGGCGACCCAGGGAACCGCGCCAGATACGCAGTATTTT,CASSSRATQGTAPDTQYF
NA,TRBV6-5,NA,TRBJ1-1,TGTGCCAGCAGTTACGGGATGGACACCACTGAAGCTTTCTTT,CASSYGMDTTEAFF
NA,TRBV5-6,NA,TRBJ2-3,TGTGCCAGCAGCTACCTCCGGGGTCTAGGCACAGATACGCAGTATTTT,CASSYLRGLGTDTQYF
many,TRBV4-1,TRBD1,TRBJ1-2,TGCGCCAGCAGCCAAGATAGGGGACAGGGAAGAAGCTATGGCTACACCTTC,CASSQDRGQGRSYGYTF
many,TRBV2,TRBD2,TRBJ2-3,TGTGCCAGCAGCCACGACTCGTCGGGGGGTCGCACAGATACGCAGTATTTT,CASSHDSSGGRTDTQYF
many,TRBV5-1,NA,TRBJ2-7,TGCGCCAGCAGCCCGGGGTTCAGCTCCTACGAGCAGTACTTC,CASSPGFSSYEQYF
NA,TRBV2,NA,TRBJ2-4,TGTGCCAGCTCGGGGTCCCGGGCCAAAAACATTCAGTACTTC,CASSGSRAKNIQYF
NA,TRBV23-1,TRBD1,TRBJ2-3,TGCGCCAGCAGTCGTGGGACAGGCAGCACAGATACGCAGTATTTT,CASSRGTGSTDTQYF
many,TRBV28,TRBD1,TRBJ1-1,TGTGCCAGCTCGCCAGGGGGTATGAACACTGAAGCTTTCTTT,CASSPGGMNTEAFF
many,TRBV20-1,NA,TRBJ1-1,TGCAGTGCTAGACAGGTGAACACTGAAGCTTTCTTT,CSARQVNTEAFF
few,TRBV4-3,NA,TRBJ2-2,TGCGCCAGCAGCCAAGTTGGTCTGCTAGAAACGAACACCGGGGAGCTGTTTTTT,CASSQVGLLETNTGELFF
many,TRBV12-3/TRBV12-4,NA,TRBJ2-3,TGTGCCAGCAGCCTGAGGGGAAGGGTAGGGAGCACAGATACGCAGTATTTT,CASSLRGRVGSTDTQYF